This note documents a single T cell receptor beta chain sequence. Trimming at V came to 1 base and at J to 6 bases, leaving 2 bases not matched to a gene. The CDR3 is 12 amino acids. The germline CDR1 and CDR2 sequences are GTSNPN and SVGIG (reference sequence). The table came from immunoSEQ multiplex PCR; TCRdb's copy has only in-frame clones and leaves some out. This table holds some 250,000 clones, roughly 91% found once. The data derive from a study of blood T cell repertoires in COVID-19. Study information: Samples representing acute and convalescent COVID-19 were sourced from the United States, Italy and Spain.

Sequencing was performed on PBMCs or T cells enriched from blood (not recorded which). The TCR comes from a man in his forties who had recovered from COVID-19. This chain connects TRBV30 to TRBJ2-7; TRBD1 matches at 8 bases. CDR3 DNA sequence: TGTGCCTGGAGTGGGACAGGGACCGAGCAGTACTTC. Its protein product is CAWSGTGTEQYF.